This is a list of T cell receptor beta chains from one sample in a study of PD-1 blockade in classical Hodgkin lymphoma. Using immunoSEQ multiplex PCR, the repertoire was profiled, and TCRdb retains in-frame clones only, with some absent. The data show some 46,000 clones, over 60% seen once. The input for sequencing was peripheral blood mononuclear cells (PBMCs), taken before the second cycle of nivolumab. The source is a human donor with classical Hodgkin lymphoma. Each CDR3 is given with its conserved first and last residue. The D gene is left open where the match is weak. Only some rows state a clone size, as once, few, many or a class for expanded clones.

j_gene	d_gene	abundance	v_gene	CDR3nt	CDR3aa
TRBJ2-7	.	.	TRBV28	TGTGCCAGCAGTTCGTTACACGAGCAGTACTTC	CASSSLHEQYF
TRBJ1-2	.	.	TRBV14	TGTGCCAGCAGCCAAGAAAGGGGCCTGGTTGGCTACACCTTC	CASSQERGLVGYTF
TRBJ2-7	TRBD1	few	TRBV4-3	TGCGCCAGCAGCCAAGGATGGACAGGATCCTACGAGCAGTACTTC	CASSQGWTGSYEQYF
TRBJ2-6	.	.	TRBV2	TGTGCCAGCAGCGGGACCGACTCTGGGGCCAACGTCCTGACTTTC	CASSGTDSGANVLTF
TRBJ1-1	.	.	TRBV6-1	TGTGCCAGCAGTGCCGTTCCGGGGAACACTGAAGCTTTCTTT	CASSAVPGNTEAFF
TRBJ1-2	.	.	TRBV27	TGTGCCAGCAGTTTTGCGGACACGCTCACCTATGGCTACACCTTC	CASSFADTLTYGYTF
TRBJ2-3	.	.	TRBV19	TGTGCCAGTAGTATTTCCCGACTGACAGATACGCAGTATTTT	CASSISRLTDTQYF
TRBJ1-2	TRBD1	.	TRBV28	TGTGCCAGCAGTTTGGCCCCCCGACAGGGCGGCTACACCTTC	CASSLAPRQGGYTF
TRBJ2-7	.	.	TRBV5-4	TGTGCCAGCAGCTCTATGGACAGATCGGGGTACGAGCAGTACTTC	CASSSMDRSGYEQYF
TRBJ1-5	TRBD1	.	TRBV28	TGTGCCAGCTTCGGACAGGGGAATCAGCCCCAGCATTTT	CASFGQGNQPQHF
TRBJ2-7	.	.	TRBV5-5	TGTGCCAGCAGCTCAGGGGTTGAGGGCGAGCAGTACTTC	CASSSGVEGEQYF
TRBJ2-5	TRBD2	.	TRBV5-1	TGCGCCAGCAGCTTCGGGGGGGCAGAGACCCAGTACTTC	CASSFGGAETQYF
TRBJ2-7	TRBD1	.	TRBV5-6	TGTGCCAGCAGCAAGGACAGGGGTCGTTCCTACGAGCAGTACTTC	CASSKDRGRSYEQYF
TRBJ1-2	.	.	TRBV18	TGTGCCAGCTCACCAAGGGCAGTTCCTAACTATGGCTACACCTTC	CASSPRAVPNYGYTF
TRBJ1-1	.	.	TRBV28	TGTGCCAGCAGTTTATGGTCGGGGGTGAACACTGAAGCTTTCTTT	CASSLWSGVNTEAFF
TRBJ1-2	.	few	TRBV7-3	TGTGCCAGCAGCCCACAGGGTCCTAACTATGGCTACACCTTC	CASSPQGPNYGYTF
TRBJ1-2	TRBD1	.	TRBV30	TGTGCCTGGAGTTTGCAGGGGGCTTTCTATGGCTACACCTTC	CAWSLQGAFYGYTF
TRBJ2-3	TRBD1	.	TRBV28	TGTGCCAGCAGCCCCCCCTTCGGACAGGGGGCGACAGATACGCAGTATTTT	CASSPPFGQGATDTQYF
TRBJ1-2	TRBD1	.	TRBV10-3	TGTGCCACCCTTCCGGGACAGAGTTTTTCTGGCTACACCTTC	CATLPGQSFSGYTF
TRBJ1-1	.	few	TRBV5-1	TGCGCCAGCAGCGTCATTGGCGTGGAAGCTTTCTTT	CASSVIGVEAFF
TRBJ1-2	TRBD1	.	TRBV5-8	TGTGCCAGCAGGACGCCGGGACAGGGGGCCTCTATTGGCTACACCTTC	CASRTPGQGASIGYTF
TRBJ1-5	.	.	TRBV7-8	TGTGCCAGCAGCTTAGAGGAAGGGAGGGGCAATCAGCCCCAGCATTTT	CASSLEEGRGNQPQHF
TRBJ2-1	.	.	TRBV28	TGTGCCAGCAGCCAAGGGAATTACAATGAGCAGTTCTTC	CASSQGNYNEQFF
TRBJ2-2	.	.	TRBV7-6	TGTGCCAGCAGCTTAGCTGGGATTAACACCGGGGAGCTGTTTTTT	CASSLAGINTGELFF
TRBJ2-7	.	.	TRBV5-1	TGCGCCAGCAGCTTTCAAGGGGGGGAGGCCGAGCAGTACTTC	CASSFQGGEAEQYF
TRBJ2-7	TRBD1	.	TRBV29-1	TGCAGCGTCCCGGGACAGGGACAAGCCGAGCAGTACTTC	CSVPGQGQAEQYF
TRBJ1-1	.	.	TRBV30	TGTGCCTGGAATAAAGACACTGAAGCTTTCTTT	CAWNKDTEAFF
TRBJ2-7	.	.	TRBV2	TGTGCCAGCAGTGAGGCAGGGCCCGTATACGAGCAGTACTTC	CASSEAGPVYEQYF
TRBJ2-5	.	.	TRBV9	TGTGCCAGCAGCGTAGGGGGGGTACAAGAGACCCAGTACTTC	CASSVGGVQETQYF
TRBJ2-7	TRBD1	.	TRBV6-6	TGTGCCAGCAACTACCCCGGGACAGGGGGCAACGAGCAGTACTTC	CASNYPGTGGNEQYF
TRBJ2-7	TRBD2	.	TRBV11-1	TGTGCCAGCAGCCTCCTCGCGGGAGCCTACGAGCAGTACTTC	CASSLLAGAYEQYF
TRBJ2-3	.	.	TRBV4-3	TGCGCCAGCAGCCAACGCGGGGCAGATACGCAGTATTTT	CASSQRGADTQYF
TRBJ2-5	TRBD2	.	TRBV19	TGTGCCAGTAGTATGGGACTAGCGCTTCGACAAGAGACCCAGTACTTC	CASSMGLALRQETQYF
TRBJ2-1	TRBD1	.	TRBV5-1	TGCGCCAGCAGCGACGGGACAGGGGGCTTCGATGAGCAGTTCTTC	CASSDGTGGFDEQFF
TRBJ1-1	.	.	TRBV5-6	TGTGCCAGCAGCTTACCTACAGTGAACACTGAAGCTTTCTTT	CASSLPTVNTEAFF
TRBJ1-2	TRBD1	.	TRBV6-6	TGTGCCAGCAGTTACAAGGGGGCCGGGAAATATGGCTACACCTTC	CASSYKGAGKYGYTF
TRBJ1-2	TRBD1	.	TRBV4-1	TGCGCCAGCAGCCAAGACCAGGGACAGCTCGTAACCTATGGCTACACCTTC	CASSQDQGQLVTYGYTF
TRBJ1-4	.	.	TRBV7-2	TGTGCCAGCAGCCTTGGAAGGGCGGGCGGTGAAAAACTGTTTTTT	CASSLGRAGGEKLFF
TRBJ2-2	TRBD1	.	TRBV7-2	TGTGCCAGCAGCTTAAATACAGGGGATGCCGGGGAGCTGTTTTTT	CASSLNTGDAGELFF
TRBJ2-1	TRBD2	.	TRBV28	TGTGCCAGCAGTTCACCCGATTTCCGGGGGGGTTACAATGAGCAGTTCTTC	CASSSPDFRGGYNEQFF
TRBJ1-1	.	.	TRBV18	TGTGCCAGCTCACCTAGACAGGTATCGGGCACTGAAGCTTTCTTT	CASSPRQVSGTEAFF
TRBJ2-3	.	.	TRBV11-3	TGTGCCAGCAGCTTAGTGGCAGGGGTTTTGGCAGATACGCAGTATTTT	CASSLVAGVLADTQYF
TRBJ1-2	TRBD1	.	TRBV27	TGTGCCAGCAGTTTCGGGACAGGGTTATATGGCTACACCTTC	CASSFGTGLYGYTF
TRBJ2-7	.	once	TRBV27	.	CASSFGAGRGEQYF
TRBJ2-1	TRBD2	few	TRBV5-1	TGCGCCAGCAGCTGGGAGGGACTAGCGGGAGTTACCGGCGCCAATGAGCAGTTCTTC	CASSWEGLAGVTGANEQFF
TRBJ1-2	TRBD1	.	TRBV7-2	TGTGCCAGCAGCCCCTCCGGGACAGGGCTCTATGGCTACACCTTC	CASSPSGTGLYGYTF
TRBJ2-7	TRBD2	.	TRBV5-1	TGCGCCAGCAGCTTGGCGGGAGGGACGAACGAGCAGTACTTC	CASSLAGGTNEQYF
TRBJ1-2	.	.	TRBV16	TGTGCCAGCAGCCAACGGTCAGTCCGCAACTATGGCTACACCTTC	CASSQRSVRNYGYTF
TRBJ1-3	.	once	TRBV10-3	TGTGCCATCAGTGAGTCATTGTCCCCAAACGGGAACACCATATATTTT	CAISESLSPNGNTIYF
TRBJ1-5	.	.	TRBV5-5	TGTGCCAGCAGCTCAGAACCTTATAGCAATCAGCCCCAGCATTTT	CASSSEPYSNQPQHF